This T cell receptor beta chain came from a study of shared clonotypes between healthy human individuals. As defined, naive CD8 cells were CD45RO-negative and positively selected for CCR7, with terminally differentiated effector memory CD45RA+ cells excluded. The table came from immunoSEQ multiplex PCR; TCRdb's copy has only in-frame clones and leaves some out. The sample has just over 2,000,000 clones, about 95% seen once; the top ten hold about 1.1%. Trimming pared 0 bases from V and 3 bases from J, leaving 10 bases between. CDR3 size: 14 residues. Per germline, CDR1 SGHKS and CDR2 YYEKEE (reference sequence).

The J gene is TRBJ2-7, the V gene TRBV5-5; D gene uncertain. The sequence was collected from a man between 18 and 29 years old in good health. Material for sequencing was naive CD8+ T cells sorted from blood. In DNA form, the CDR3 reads TGTGCCAGCAGCTTGGTGGCAGTGAACTACGAGCAGTACTTC. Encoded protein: CASSLVAVNYEQYF.